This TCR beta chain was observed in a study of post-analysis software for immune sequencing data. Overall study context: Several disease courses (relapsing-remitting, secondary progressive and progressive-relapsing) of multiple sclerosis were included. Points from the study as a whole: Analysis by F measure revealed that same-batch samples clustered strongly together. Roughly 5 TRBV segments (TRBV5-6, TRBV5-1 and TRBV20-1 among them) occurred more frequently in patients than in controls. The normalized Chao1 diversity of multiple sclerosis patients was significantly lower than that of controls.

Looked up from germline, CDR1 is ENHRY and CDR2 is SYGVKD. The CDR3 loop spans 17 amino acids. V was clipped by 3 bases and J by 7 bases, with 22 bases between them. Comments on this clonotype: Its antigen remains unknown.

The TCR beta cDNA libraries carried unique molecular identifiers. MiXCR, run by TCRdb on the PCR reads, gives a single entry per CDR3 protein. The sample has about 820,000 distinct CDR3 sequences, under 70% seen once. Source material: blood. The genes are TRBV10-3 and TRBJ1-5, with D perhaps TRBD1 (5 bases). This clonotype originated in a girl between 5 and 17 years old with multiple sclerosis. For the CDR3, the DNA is TGTGCCATCAGTGAATCGCGCCAGGGACGGTTTGGCCAGCCCCAGCATTTT. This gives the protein CAISESRQGRFGQPQHF.